There are a few counts of the clone carrying this TCR beta chain. The data originate from a study of blood T cell repertoires in COVID-19. Followed over time, Seattle patients had been enrolled while infection was active. Source study methods: Using reference gene primer amplification, nucleated cell counts were estimated. Clones were read by immunoSEQ multiplex PCR, and TCRdb kept only the in-frame ones, dropping some. V and J calls and clone size come straight from that table; D and trimming were deduced from the DNA. The data show some 300,000 clones, around 90% seen once. Material for sequencing was peripheral blood. This clonotype was obtained from a woman in her forties or fifties with COVID-19, enrolled during active disease.

CDR3 residues: CASSPPSGVHSPLHF. The CDR3 coding sequence is TGTGCCAGCTCACCACCCTCGGGGGTCCATTCACCCCTCCACTTT. The chain has TRBV18 and TRBJ1-6, with a weak D call TRBD1 (5 bases). This CDR3 contains 15 residues. Trimming removed 0 bases at V and 8 bases at J, with 11 bases between. Germline CDR1 is KGHSH and CDR2 is LQKENI.